Listed below are T cell receptor beta chains from one sample, sequenced in a study of blood T cell repertoires in COVID-19. Profiling relied on immunoSEQ multiplex PCR, and the TCRdb table lists in-frame clones only, not all of them. The profile covers 100,000 to 120,000 clones, with about 72% appearing a single time and more than 7.5% taken by the ten largest. Sample: peripheral blood. The receptors shown here come from a woman aged 55-75 years with acute or convalescent COVID-19. Each CDR3 is given with its conserved first and last residue. The D gene is left open where the match is weak. Clone size, where shown, is once, few, many, or a class for clones that have expanded.

V: TRBV2; size: -; J: TRBJ1-2; D: TRBD1; CDR3: CASRLQGSNYGYTF; DNA: TGTGCCAGCAGGTTACAGGGGAGTAACTATGGCTACACCTTC
V: TRBV4-3; size: -; J: TRBJ2-1; D: -; CDR3: CASSQDVDYRGDEQFF; DNA: TGCGCCAGCAGCCAAGATGTGGACTACCGGGGCGATGAGCAGTTCTTC
V: TRBV27; size: -; J: TRBJ1-1; D: -; CDR3: CASSLSFRGKGRTEAFF; DNA: TGTGCCAGCAGTTTATCGTTCCGGGGTAAGGGTCGCACTGAAGCTTTCTTT
V: TRBV5-4; size: -; J: TRBJ2-5; D: -; CDR3: CASSVRGFQETQYF; DNA: TGTGCCAGCTCAGTCCGGGGGTTTCAAGAGACCCAGTACTTC
V: TRBV5-1; size: -; J: TRBJ2-1; D: TRBD1; CDR3: CASSSYGQGARGEQFF; DNA: TGCGCCAGCAGCTCGTATGGACAGGGGGCTAGGGGTGAGCAGTTCTTC
V: TRBV3-1/TRBV3-2; size: -; J: TRBJ1-2; D: TRBD1; CDR3: CASSQDRGQGTFYGYTF; DNA: TGTGCCAGCAGCCAAGATCGGGGACAGGGAACATTCTATGGCTACACCTTC
V: TRBV5-4; size: -; J: TRBJ1-2; D: -; CDR3: CASSHTAVNYGYTF; DNA: TGTGCCAGCAGCCACACCGCCGTTAACTATGGCTACACCTTC
V: TRBV2; size: -; J: TRBJ1-4; D: -; CDR3: CASSGGVGREEKLFF; DNA: TGTGCCAGCAGTGGAGGGGTAGGGCGGGAGGAAAAACTGTTTTTT
V: TRBV6-5; size: -; J: TRBJ2-7; D: -; CDR3: CASSRNREGEQYF; DNA: TGTGCCAGCAGTAGAAACAGGGAGGGTGAGCAGTACTTC
V: TRBV10-3; size: many; J: TRBJ2-7; D: -; CDR3: CAISPRLAYEQYF; DNA: TGTGCCATCTCACCCCGACTCGCCTACGAGCAGTACTTC
V: TRBV5-1; size: -; J: TRBJ1-1; D: TRBD1; CDR3: CASSFGGGPNTEAFF; DNA: TGCGCCAGCAGCTTCGGAGGGGGCCCGAACACTGAAGCTTTCTTT
V: TRBV2; size: -; J: TRBJ1-6; D: TRBD1; CDR3: CASSATGNNSPLHF; DNA: TGTGCCAGCAGTGCGACAGGGAATAATTCACCCCTCCACTTT
V: TRBV7-9; size: -; J: TRBJ2-1; D: -; CDR3: CASSRATYNEQFF; DNA: TGTGCCAGCAGTCGAGCGACCTACAATGAGCAGTTCTTC
V: TRBV10-1; size: -; J: TRBJ2-3; D: TRBD2; CDR3: CASSEAAPGLAGDVPDTQYF; DNA: TGCGCCAGCAGTGAGGCCGCCCCGGGACTAGCGGGGGACGTTCCAGATACGCAGTATTTT
V: TRBV14; size: -; J: TRBJ1-4; D: -; CDR3: CASSQSLTNEKLFF; DNA: TGTGCCAGCAGCCAATCATTAACTAATGAAAAACTGTTTTTT
V: TRBV20-1; size: -; J: TRBJ2-5; D: TRBD1; CDR3: CSASNRGSLETQYF; DNA: TGCAGTGCTAGTAACAGGGGATCCCTGGAGACCCAGTACTTC
V: TRBV18; size: -; J: TRBJ2-2; D: TRBD1; CDR3: CASSLTGDRATGELFF; DNA: TGTGCCAGCTCACTAACCGGGGACAGGGCCACCGGGGAGCTGTTTTTT
V: TRBV11-2; size: -; J: TRBJ1-2; D: TRBD1; CDR3: CASSRGQGAWGYTF; DNA: TGTGCCAGCAGCCGGGGACAGGGGGCGTGGGGCTACACCTTC
V: TRBV27; size: -; J: TRBJ1-6; D: -; CDR3: CASKAGVQTNSPLHF; DNA: TGTGCCAGCAAAGCCGGTGTACAGACTAATTCACCCCTCCACTTT
V: TRBV6-5; size: -; J: TRBJ1-5; D: -; CDR3: CASKTASGSQPQHF; DNA: TGTGCCAGCAAAACCGCTAGTGGGAGTCAGCCCCAGCATTTT
V: TRBV13; size: many; J: TRBJ2-3; D: -; CDR3: CASSYQGLFTDTQYF; DNA: TGTGCCAGCAGCTATCAGGGGCTATTCACAGATACGCAGTATTTT
V: TRBV7-2; size: -; J: TRBJ1-1; D: TRBD1; CDR3: CASSLTTRSTGGKEAFF; DNA: TGTGCCAGCAGCTTAACCACTCGGTCGACAGGGGGGAAGGAAGCTTTCTTT
V: TRBV2; size: -; J: TRBJ1-2; D: TRBD1; CDR3: CASTLRGRDYGYTF; DNA: TGTGCCAGCACACTCAGGGGGCGCGACTATGGCTACACCTTC
V: TRBV29-1; size: -; J: TRBJ2-7; D: -; CDR3: CSVKDAYEQYF; DNA: TGCAGCGTTAAAGACGCGTACGAGCAGTACTTC
V: TRBV12-3/TRBV12-4; size: -; J: TRBJ2-1; D: -; CDR3: CASRLRGVGEQFF; DNA: TGTGCCAGCAGGCTGCGGGGAGTCGGTGAGCAGTTCTTC
V: TRBV5-1; size: -; J: TRBJ1-4; D: -; CDR3: CASSLELGRGNEKLFF; DNA: TGCGCCAGCAGCTTGGAGTTGGGTAGGGGAAACGAAAAACTGTTTTTT
V: TRBV19; size: -; J: TRBJ1-2; D: TRBD1; CDR3: CASSPWDRDGYGYTF; DNA: TGTGCCAGTAGTCCATGGGACAGGGATGGCTATGGCTACACCTTC
V: TRBV27; size: -; J: TRBJ1-6; D: -; CDR3: CASSRYRGSYESPLHF; DNA: TGTGCCAGCAGCCGTTATCGCGGTTCCTACGAATCACCCCTCCACTTT
V: TRBV5-1; size: -; J: TRBJ2-5; D: -; CDR3: CASSLSTGTETQYF; DNA: TGCGCCAGCAGCTTGTCGACAGGTACTGAGACCCAGTACTTC
V: TRBV11-2; size: few; J: TRBJ2-1; D: -; CDR3: CASSLYSYNEQFF; DNA: TGTGCCAGCAGCTTGTACTCCTACAATGAGCAGTTCTTC
V: TRBV9; size: -; J: TRBJ2-7; D: TRBD1; CDR3: CASSITGTGIVYEQYF; DNA: TGTGCCAGCAGTATTACCGGGACAGGGATTGTCTACGAGCAGTACTTC
V: TRBV10-2; size: -; J: TRBJ2-7; D: -; CDR3: CASRQGGTSLDSYEQYF; DNA: TGCGCCAGCAGACAGGGGGGGACGTCCCTCGATTCCTACGAGCAGTACTTC
V: TRBV3-1/TRBV3-2; size: once; J: TRBJ1-5; D: -; CDR3: CASSQYSNQPQHF; DNA: TGTGCCAGCAGCCAGTATAGCAATCAGCCCCAGCATTTT